The 20 T cell receptor beta chains listed next were all sequenced from one sample in a study of regulatory T cells. Amplification used 52 TRBV primers and 13 TRBJ primers. Some clones are missing from TCRdb's copy, which holds only in-frame ones; the method was immunoSEQ multiplex PCR. The sample holds 10,000 or so clones, about 80% seen once. Sample: CD8+ T cells sorted from blood. The receptors originated from a person aged 18 to 35 with CD3G deficiency.

The J gene is TRBJ2-7, the V gene TRBV28; TRBD1 agrees at 9 bases. Looked up from germline, CDR1 is MDHEN and CDR2 is SYDVKM. CDR3 size: 16 residues. V trimming: 4 bases; J trimming: 6 bases; junction bases outside the gene matches: 13. CDR3 protein: CASSSEMGTGFPEQYF. Written as DNA, the CDR3 is TGTGCCAGCAGTTCCGAGATGGGGACAGGGTTTCCCGAGCAGTACTTC.

This chain connects TRBV27 to TRBJ2-7, with D possibly TRBD1 on 6 matching bases. V lost 6 bases and J 3 bases, leaving 15 bases between the germline ends. This CDR3 has 14 residues. In germline, CDR1 is MNHEY, CDR2 SMNVEV (reference sequence). The CDR3 loop is CASSNSGHYYEQYF. The CDR3 nucleotides read TGTGCCAGCAGCAATTCGGGACACTACTACGAGCAGTACTTC.

Concerning this clone itself: A read error may account for a junction end that differs from germline. The gene calls are TRBV7-7 and TRBJ2-6; D not resolved. Germline V gene sequence: CDR1 SSHAT, CDR2 FNYEAQ (reference sequence). CDR3 length: 18 residues. The CDR3 sequence: CASSSRNKCPKSGQRPDF. The CDR3, as DNA: TGTGCCAGCAGCTCCCGTAATAAGTGCCCAAAGTCGGGCCAACGTCCTGATTTC. Variable domain in full (rest from reference TRBV7-7 and TRBJ2-6): GAGVSQSPRYKVTKRGQDVTLRCDPISSHATLYWYQQALGQGPEFLTYFNYEAQPDKSGLPSDRFSAERPEGSISTLTIQRTEQRDSAMYRCASSSRNKCPKSGQRPDFGAGSRLTVL.

This sequence joins TRBV6-1 and TRBJ1-5; 9 bases line up with TRBD1. CDR1 MNHNS and CDR2 SASEGT come from the germline V gene. The V gene end was trimmed by 5 bases and the J gene end by 6 bases; junction bases not matched to a gene: 8. The CDR3 consists of 15 residues. The CDR3 DNA reads TGTGCCAGCAGTTCCGGGACAGGGAAGGGTCAGCCCCAGCATTTT. It encodes CASSSGTGKGQPQHF.

This clone rates as large. The rearrangement joins TRBV6-1 to TRBJ1-2; D remains unclear. With 10 bases removed from V and 1 base from J, the gap between germline ends came to 16 bases. The germline V gene encodes CDR1 MNHNS and CDR2 SASEGT. This CDR3 is built from 14 residues. CDR3 bases: TGTGCCACCGACCCGCTAGGAATTAACTATGGCTACACCTTC. This gives the protein CATDPLGINYGYTF.

The genes are TRBV28 and TRBJ2-5; TRBD2 matches at 13 bases. Germline V lookup: CDR1 MDHEN, CDR2 SYDVKM. This CDR3 has 15 amino acids. After removal of 4 bases from V and 4 bases from J, the junction contained 3 bases not matched to a gene. In nucleotides, the CDR3 is TGTGCCAGCAGTTCGTGGACTAGCGGGGGAGAGACCCAGTACTTC. It translates to CASSSWTSGGETQYF. Together with reference TRBV28 and TRBJ2-5, the CDR3 gives the full variable domain: DVKVTQSSRYLVKRTGEKVFLECVQDMDHENMFWYRQDPGLGLRLIYFSYDVKMKEKGDIPEGYSVSREKKERFSLILESASTNQTSMYLCASSSWTSGGETQYFGPGTRLLVL.

The CDR3 region has the DNA TGTGCCAGCAGTTCCCGGGGGGGGACCTACGAGCAGTACTTC. Encoded protein: CASSSRGGTYEQYF. The rearrangement uses TRBV28 and TRBJ2-7, with 8 bases lining up with TRBD2. The V segment lost 4 bases and the J segment 2 bases; nucleotides outside the gene matches: 4. The CDR3 contains 14 residues. The germline V gene encodes CDR1 MDHEN and CDR2 SYDVKM.

This clone is a singleton in its sample. CDR3 nucleotides: TGTGCCAGCAGTTATGGGGACAGGGCCCTGAACACCGGGGAGCTGTTTTTT. Its protein product is CASSYGDRALNTGELFF. The rearrangement joins TRBV28 to TRBJ2-2; 9 nucleotides line up with TRBD1. J gave up 1 base and V 4 bases, and 7 bases lay outside the gene matches. Germline CDR1 MDHEN, CDR2 SYDVKM. The CDR3 has 17 amino acids.

The chain joins TRBV19 to TRBJ2-1; 10 bases are shared with TRBD2. Per germline, CDR1 LNHDA and CDR2 SQIVND (reference sequence). V lost 3 bases and J lost 4; bases outside the gene matches: 6. There are 16 residues in the CDR3. The CDR3: CASSIMASGSYNEQFF. The CDR3, as DNA: TGTGCCAGTAGTATTATGGCTAGCGGGAGTTACAATGAGCAGTTCTTC.

In its sample, this clone was seen a few times. V is TRBV13 and J is TRBJ2-5; 12 positions match TRBD1. The CDR3 extends over 13 amino acids. CDR1 and CDR2 from the germline V gene are PRHDT and FYEKMQ (reference sequence). Germline trimming cut 5 bases from V and 8 bases from J; bases unmatched to any gene: 3. CDR3 region: CASSRDRGRTQYF. The CDR3 nucleotides read TGTGCCAGCAGCCGGGACAGGGGGCGCACCCAGTACTTC.

The chain joins TRBV19 to TRBJ1-4; the D is unclear. The CDR3 totals 15 residues. Trimming stripped 3 bases from V and 5 bases from J, with 13 bases between. The germline gives CDR1 LNHDA, CDR2 SQIVND (reference sequence). Written as DNA, the CDR3 is TGTGCCAGTAGTATCTTTGGGCGGTCGAATGAAAAACTGTTTTTT. Its protein is CASSIFGRSNEKLFF.

The chain combines TRBV7-9 with TRBJ1-1; possibly TRBD1 for D (5 bases). The CDR3 spans 16 residues. Looked up from germline, CDR1 is SEHNR and CDR2 is FQNEAQ (reference sequence). Deletions cut 4 bases from V and 10 bases from J, with 25 bases between. The CDR3, as DNA: TGTGCCAGCAGCTCCATCAATGACCAGGGAAAGGGTAGAGCTTTCTTT. It translates to CASSSINDQGKGRAFF.

The gene calls are TRBV4-1 and TRBJ2-5; 9 bases fit TRBD2. Germline loops: CDR1 MGHRA, CDR2 YSYEKL. J was trimmed by 5 bases and V by 4 bases; bases with no gene match: 2. This CDR3 comprises 13 residues. CDR3 region: CASSRGLAETQYF. CDR3 nucleotides: TGCGCCAGCAGCCGCGGACTAGCGGAGACCCAGTACTTC.

This clone was counted a few times. The gene calls are TRBV28 and TRBJ2-7; 9 bases match TRBD1. The CDR3 totals 15 residues. CDR1 is MDHEN, CDR2 SYDVKM, per germline. Trimming at V came to 5 bases and at J to 6 bases, leaving 11 bases not matched to a gene. CDR3 loop: CASSQTGTGNGEQYF. The CDR3 DNA reads as TGTGCCAGCAGTCAGACCGGGACAGGGAATGGCGAGCAGTACTTC.

This clone was detected only once. This chain links TRBV28 with TRBJ2-7, with 11 nucleotides matching TRBD2. V lost 6 bases to trimming and J lost 1 base; unmatched junction nucleotides: 2. This CDR3 comprises 14 residues. Looked up from germline, CDR1 is MDHEN and CDR2 is SYDVKM. The CDR3 bases are TGTGCCAGCAGGCTAGCGGGGGGTTCCTACGAGCAGTACTTC. Its protein product is CASRLAGGSYEQYF.

The chain employs TRBV19 and TRBJ1-1, with D perhaps matching TRBD1 (5 bases). V was clipped by 1 base and J by 10 bases, with 10 bases between them. The V gene's germline CDR1 is LNHDA and CDR2 SQIVND (reference sequence). The CDR3 extends over 12 amino acids. The DNA for the CDR3 is TGTGCCAGTAGTATAGGAGCAGGGAGAGCTTTCTTT. This translates into CASSIGAGRAFF.

The chain links TRBV7-6 to TRBJ2-7; D ambiguous. CDR3 length: 11 amino acids. The germline V and J ends were trimmed by 5 bases and 2 bases, with 4 bases remaining between them. Germline CDR1 reads SGHVS; CDR2 reads FNYEAQ. CDR3 loop: CASSVAYEQYF. The CDR3 DNA follows: TGTGCCAGCAGCGTTGCCTACGAGCAGTACTTC.

The chain joins TRBV7-6 to TRBJ2-2; TRBD1 matches at 9 bases. Per germline, CDR1 SGHVS and CDR2 FNYEAQ. Trimming took 1 base from V and 10 from J; bases not matched to a gene: 10. This CDR3 is 16 amino acids long. The CDR3 bases are TGTGCCAGCAGCTTAGAGTTGGGACAGGGCGACCCGGAGCTGTTTTTT. This encodes CASSLELGQGDPELFF. The full variable domain, completed using reference TRBV7-6 and TRBJ2-2, is GAGVSQSPRYKVTKRGQDVALRCDPISGHVSLYWYRQALGQGPEFLTYFNYEAQQDKSGLPNDRFSAERPEGSISTLTIQRTEQRDSAMYRCASSLELGQGDPELFFGEGSRLTVL.

V is TRBV4-3 and J is TRBJ1-2; D is unresolved. The V end lost 6 bases, the J end lost 4 bases, and 12 bases lay between the germline ends. The CDR3 contains 13 residues. The germline V gene encodes CDR1 LGHNA and CDR2 YSLEER. CDR3 protein: CASRQNSTYGYTF. Written as DNA, the CDR3 is TGCGCCAGCAGGCAAAACTCTACCTATGGCTACACCTTC.

V gene TRBV28 combines with J gene TRBJ1-1, with a tentative D call TRBD1 (5 bases). Germline CDR1 and CDR2: MDHEN and SYDVKM. The CDR3 totals 15 residues. Trimming cost V 8 bases and J 5 bases, with 21 bases left between them. The CDR3 sequence is CASSGTQDRYTEAFF. The CDR3 DNA follows: TGTGCCAGCTCCGGGACGCAGGATCGGTATACTGAAGCTTTCTTT.